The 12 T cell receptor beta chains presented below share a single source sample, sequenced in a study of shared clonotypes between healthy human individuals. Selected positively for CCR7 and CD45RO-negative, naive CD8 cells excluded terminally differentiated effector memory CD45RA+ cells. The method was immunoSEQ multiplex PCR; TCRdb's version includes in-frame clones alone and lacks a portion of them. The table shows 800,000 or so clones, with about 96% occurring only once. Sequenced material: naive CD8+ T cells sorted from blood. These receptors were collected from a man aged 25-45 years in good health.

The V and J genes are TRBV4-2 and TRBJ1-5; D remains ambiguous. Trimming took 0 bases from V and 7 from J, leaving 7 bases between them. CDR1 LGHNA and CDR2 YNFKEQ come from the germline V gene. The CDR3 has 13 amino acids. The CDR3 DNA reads TGTGCCAGCAGCCAAGATTACGGACAGCCCCAGCATTTT. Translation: CASSQDYGQPQHF.

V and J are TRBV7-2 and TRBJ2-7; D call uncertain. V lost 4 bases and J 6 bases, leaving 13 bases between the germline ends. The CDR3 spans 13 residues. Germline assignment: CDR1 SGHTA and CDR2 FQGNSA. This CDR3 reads CASSSGNGFEQYF. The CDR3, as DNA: TGTGCCAGCAGCTCGGGTAATGGTTTCGAGCAGTACTTC.

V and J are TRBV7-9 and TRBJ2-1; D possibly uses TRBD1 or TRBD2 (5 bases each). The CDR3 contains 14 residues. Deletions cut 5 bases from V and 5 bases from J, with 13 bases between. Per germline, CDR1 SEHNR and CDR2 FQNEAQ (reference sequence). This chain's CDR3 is CASSRPGADNEQFF. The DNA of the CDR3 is TGTGCCAGCAGCCGCCCCGGGGCTGACAATGAGCAGTTCTTC.

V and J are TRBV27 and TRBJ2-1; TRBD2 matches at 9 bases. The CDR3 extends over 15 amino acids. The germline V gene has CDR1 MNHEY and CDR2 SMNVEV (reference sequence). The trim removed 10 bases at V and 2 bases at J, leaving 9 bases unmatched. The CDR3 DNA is TGTGCCACCCGCGGGGGGGGTATGGCCTACAATGAGCAGTTCTTC. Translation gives CATRGGGMAYNEQFF.

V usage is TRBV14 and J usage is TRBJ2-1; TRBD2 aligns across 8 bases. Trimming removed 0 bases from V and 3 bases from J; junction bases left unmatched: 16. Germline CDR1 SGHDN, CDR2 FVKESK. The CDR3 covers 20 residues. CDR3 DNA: TGTGCCAGCAGCCAAGATTATAGCGGGGCGCGGGAGCTTATCTACAATGAGCAGTTCTTC. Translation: CASSQDYSGARELIYNEQFF.

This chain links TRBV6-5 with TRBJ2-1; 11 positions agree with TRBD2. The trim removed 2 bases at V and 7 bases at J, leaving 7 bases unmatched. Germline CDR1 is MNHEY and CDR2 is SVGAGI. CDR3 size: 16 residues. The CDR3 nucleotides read TGTGCCAGCAGTTACCGGACGACTAGCGGGAATAATGAGCAGTTCTTC. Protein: CASSYRTTSGNNEQFF.

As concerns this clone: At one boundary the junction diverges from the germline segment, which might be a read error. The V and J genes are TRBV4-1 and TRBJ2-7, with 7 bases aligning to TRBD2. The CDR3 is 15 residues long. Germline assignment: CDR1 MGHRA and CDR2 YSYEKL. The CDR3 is CASSQALAVSYDQYF. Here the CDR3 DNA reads TGCGCCAGCAGCCAAGCCCTAGCGGTCTCCTACGATCAGTACTTC.

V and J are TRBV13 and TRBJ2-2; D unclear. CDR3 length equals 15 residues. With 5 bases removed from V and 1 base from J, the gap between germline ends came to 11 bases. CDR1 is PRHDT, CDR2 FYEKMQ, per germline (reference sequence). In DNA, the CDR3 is TGTGCCAGCAGCGCCGGTCAGATGAACACCGGGGAGCTGTTTTTT. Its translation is CASSAGQMNTGELFF.

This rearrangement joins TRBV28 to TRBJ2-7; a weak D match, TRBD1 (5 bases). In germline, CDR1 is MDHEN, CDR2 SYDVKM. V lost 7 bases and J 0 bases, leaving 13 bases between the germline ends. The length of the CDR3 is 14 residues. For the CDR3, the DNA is TGTGCCAGCACCCCTAGGGGAAGCTCCTACGAGCAGTACTTC. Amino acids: CASTPRGSSYEQYF. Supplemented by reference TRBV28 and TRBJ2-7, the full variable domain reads DVKVTQSSRYLVKRTGEKVFLECVQDMDHENMFWYRQDPGLGLRLIYFSYDVKMKEKGDIPEGYSVSREKKERFSLILESASTNQTSMYLCASTPRGSSYEQYFGPGTRLTVT.

CDR3 in amino acids: CASSPGLADSDTQYF. The CDR3, as DNA: TGTGCCAGCAGCCCGGGACTAGCGGACTCAGATACGCAGTATTTT. The chain couples TRBV5-4 to TRBJ2-3, with 11 bases matching TRBD2. The length of the CDR3 is 15 residues. CDR1 is SGHNT, CDR2 YYREEE, per germline (reference sequence). V lost 4 bases, J lost 4 bases, and 5 bases stayed unmatched.

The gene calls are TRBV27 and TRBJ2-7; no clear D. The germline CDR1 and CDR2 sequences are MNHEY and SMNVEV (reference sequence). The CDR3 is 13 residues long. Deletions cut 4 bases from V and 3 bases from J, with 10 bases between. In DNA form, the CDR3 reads TGTGCCAGCAGTTCATTTGGAAACTACGAGCAGTACTTC. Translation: CASSSFGNYEQYF.

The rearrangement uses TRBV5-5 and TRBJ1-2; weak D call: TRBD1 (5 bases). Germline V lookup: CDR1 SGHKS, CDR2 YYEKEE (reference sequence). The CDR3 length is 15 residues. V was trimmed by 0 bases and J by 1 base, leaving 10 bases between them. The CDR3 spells CASSLASGGNYGYTF. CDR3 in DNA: TGTGCCAGCAGCTTGGCGTCGGGGGGTAACTATGGCTACACCTTC.